One and the same sample provided the 27 T cell receptor beta chains below, sequenced in a study of spatial heterogeneity in lung cancer. Described time point: sample taken at primary tumor resection. TCRdb analysed the 5' RACE reads with MiXCR anew, one entry per CDR3 protein. The top ten hold 29% of the sample, which has about 24,000 distinct CDR3 sequences, about 3.5% seen once. The sequencing here drew on PBMCs, taken at surgery. Every receptor here comes from a female donor with early-stage non-small cell lung cancer.

The chain is built from TRBV19 and TRBJ1-5, with D perhaps matching TRBD1 (5 bases). The germline V gene encodes CDR1 LNHDA and CDR2 SQIVND (reference sequence). CDR3 length: 15 amino acids. V lost 1 base to trimming and J lost 7 bases, with 14 bases between them. CDR3 loop: CASSIVGRVTQPQHF. CDR3 bases: TGTGCCAGTAGTATAGTCGGCAGGGTGACCCAGCCCCAGCATTTT.

This clonotype was seen at least ten times. J is TRBJ2-3 and V is TRBV6-4; 7 bases agree with TRBD2. Germline V gene data show CDR1 as MRHNA and CDR2 as SNTAGT. The CDR3 consists of 13 residues. After removal of 8 bases from V and 2 bases from J, the junction contained 4 bases not matched to a gene. CDR3 loop: CASGAGHTDTQYF. Written as DNA, the CDR3 is TGTGCCAGCGGAGCGGGGCACACAGATACGCAGTATTTT.

This clonotype occurred many times. The chain recombines TRBV9 with TRBJ2-2; 8 bases align to TRBD2. The junction had 3 bases not matched to a gene; V was cut back by 3 bases and J by 2 bases. This CDR3 contains 15 residues. CDR1 SGDLS and CDR2 YYNGEE come from the germline V gene. The CDR3 DNA is TGTGCCAGCAGCGCCCTAGCGGGTAACACCGGGGAGCTGTTTTTT. It translates to CASSALAGNTGELFF.

In its sample, this clonotype was seen many times. V usage is TRBV12-5 and J usage is TRBJ2-3, with 7 bases identical to TRBD1. V trimming: 7 bases; J trimming: 3 bases; junction bases outside the gene matches: 13. The CDR3 spans 16 residues. Germline V gives CDR1 LGHNT, CDR2 FRNRAP. The CDR3 loop reads CASANLGGAGTDTQYF. The CDR3 nucleotides are TGTGCTAGTGCCAACCTAGGGGGCGCTGGAACAGATACGCAGTATTTT.

This clonotype was detected many times. V usage is TRBV5-4 and J usage is TRBJ2-2; 10 nucleotides line up with TRBD2. Per germline, CDR1 SGHNT and CDR2 YYREEE (reference sequence). This CDR3 has 16 amino acids. Trimming at V came to 2 bases and at J to 6 bases, leaving 7 bases not matched to a gene. CDR3 bases: TGTGCCAGCAGCTTACGCAGCGGGAGGGGCTCCGGGGAGCTGTTTTTT. Its protein is CASSLRSGRGSGELFF.

This clonotype was seen repeatedly, ten times or more. The chain combines TRBV5-1 with TRBJ2-3; 8 bases agree with TRBD2. The germline V gene encodes CDR1 SGHRS and CDR2 YFSETQ. Trimming cost V 4 bases and J 1 base; bases outside gene matches: 11. The CDR3 runs 17 residues. CDR3 sequence (DNA): TGCGCCAGCAGCCTTGGGCCGCAAGCGGGAGGCACAGATACGCAGTATTTT. It yields the protein CASSLGPQAGGTDTQYF.

This clonotype has at least ten counts. The chain carries TRBV20-1 and TRBJ2-7; 10 bases map to TRBD2. The CDR3 is made up of 14 amino acids. Germline V CDR1 and CDR2: DFQATT, SNEGSKA (reference sequence). The V and J ends lost 1 base and 4 bases, in that order; junction bases with no gene match: 4. For the CDR3, the DNA is TGCAGTGCTAGAGGTCCTAGCGGGAGATACGAGCAGTACTTC. Protein: CSARGPSGRYEQYF.

This clonotype was detected a few times. The CDR3 DNA reads TGTGCCAGCAGCCCAATACAGGGATGGCAGGCCCAAGAGACCCAGTACTTC. Encoded protein: CASSPIQGWQAQETQYF. The chain recombines TRBV7-8 with TRBJ2-5; a weak D match, TRBD1 (6 bases). V was trimmed by 5 bases and J by 1 base, leaving 20 bases between them. This CDR3 has 17 amino acids. CDR1 SGHVS and CDR2 FQNEAQ come from the germline V gene.

By sample share, this clonotype is medium-sized. The rearrangement uses TRBV7-8 and TRBJ2-3, with D maybe TRBD1 (6 bases). CDR3 length: 20 amino acids. Trimming cost V 1 base and J 0 bases, with 23 bases left between them. CDR1 is SGHVS and CDR2 is FQNEAQ in the germline V gene. DNA of the CDR3: TGTGCCAGCAGCTTAGTTCTCCATCCCCGCAGGGGCGAGAGCACAGATACGCAGTATTTT. Protein sequence: CASSLVLHPRRGESTDTQYF.

The sample holds many counts of this clonotype. The V and J genes are TRBV28 and TRBJ1-2; 10 nucleotides agree with TRBD1. Germline CDR1 and CDR2: MDHEN and SYDVKM. V was clipped by 2 bases and J by 10 bases; unmatched bases: 4. CDR3 length: 13 residues. CDR3 sequence (DNA): TGTGCCAGCAGTTTAGAGGGACAGGGGCTCTACACCTTC. Protein sequence: CASSLEGQGLYTF.

This chain uses TRBV12-3 or TRBV12-4 with TRBJ2-7; no clear D gene. The ends were cut back, 1 base at V and 4 bases at J, with 8 bases in the middle. The CDR3 is 13 amino acids. The CDR3 DNA reads as TGTGCCAGCAGTTTAGGGCCCACATACGAGCAGTACTTC. Encoded protein: CASSLGPTYEQYF.

This clonotype appeared many times. V gene TRBV6-4 combines with J gene TRBJ2-3; TRBD1 matches at 9 bases. The CDR3 covers 14 residues. CDR1 and CDR2 (germline): MRHNA, SNTAGT. With 10 bases clipped from V and 1 base from J, the junction kept 6 bases outside the gene matches. CDR3 protein: CATRDRARTDTQYF. CDR3 nucleotide sequence: TGTGCCACCAGGGACAGGGCTCGCACAGATACGCAGTATTTT.

This clonotype has just a few counts. The V and J genes are TRBV27 and TRBJ1-1; weak D call: TRBD1 (6 bases). Looked up from germline, CDR1 is MNHEY and CDR2 is SMNVEV (reference sequence). The germline V and J ends were trimmed by 1 base and 0 bases, with 12 bases remaining between them. The CDR3 has 16 amino acids. CDR3 residues: CASSLLGGGLNTEAFF. CDR3 bases: TGTGCCAGCAGTTTATTAGGGGGAGGGCTGAACACTGAAGCTTTCTTT.

This clonotype was picked up many times. V is TRBV28 and J is TRBJ2-2, with D unresolved. Germline assignment: CDR1 MDHEN and CDR2 SYDVKM. This CDR3 spans 16 amino acids. Trimming removed 3 bases at V and 4 bases at J, with 15 bases between. CDR3 in amino acids: CASSFIPDGSTGELFF. The CDR3 nucleotides read TGTGCCAGCAGTTTCATTCCGGACGGTTCCACCGGGGAGCTGTTTTTT.

In this sample, this clonotype turned up a few times. V gene TRBV6-6 combines with J gene TRBJ2-5; the D gene is possibly TRBD2 (6 bases). CDR1 and CDR2 (germline): MNHNY, SVGAGI (reference sequence). The CDR3 is made up of 15 amino acids. With 4 bases removed from V and 0 bases from J, the gap between germline ends came to 12 bases. The CDR3 DNA reads TGTGCCAGCAGTTCCCGTGGGGACTACCAAGAGACCCAGTACTTC. It yields the protein CASSSRGDYQETQYF.

The rearrangement links TRBV14 to TRBJ1-3; no clear D gene. V was pared by 1 base and J by 0 bases, with 7 bases between. Germline V CDR1 and CDR2: SGHDN, FVKESK. The CDR3 covers 15 residues. CDR3 DNA sequence: TGTGCCAGCAGCCAAGGAGTGCACTCTGGAAACACCATATATTTT. Translation gives CASSQGVHSGNTIYF.

This clonotype was seen repeatedly, ten times or more. The chain employs TRBV11-2 and TRBJ2-5, with 14 bases fitting TRBD2. Germline CDR1 and CDR2: SGHAT and FQNNGV. V gave up 2 bases and J gave up 4 bases; unmatched junction bases: 9. The CDR3 runs 18 residues. CDR3 bases: TGTGCCAGCAGCTTAATGGGGCGGGGGACTAGCGGGAGAGAGACCCAGTACTTC. Translation gives CASSLMGRGTSGRETQYF.

This clonotype was seen a handful of times. This chain uses TRBV18 with TRBJ1-6; a weak D match, TRBD1 (5 bases). V lost 2 bases and J lost 2, with 10 bases in between. Germline V gives CDR1 KGHSH, CDR2 LQKENI. This CDR3 region has 16 residues. CDR3 in amino acids: CASSPAGITYNSPLHF. CDR3 nucleotides: TGTGCCAGCTCACCAGCAGGGATAACCTATAATTCACCCCTCCACTTT.

Points on this clonotype: Just one base apart from a much larger clone, this may be a read error. This chain uses TRBV19 with TRBJ1-2, with unresolved D. In germline, CDR1 is LNHDA, CDR2 SQIVND (reference sequence). The CDR3 has 12 amino acids. Here the CDR3 DNA reads TGTGCCAGCCGGACGTACGACTATGGCCACACCTTC. Translating gives CASRTYDYGHTF.

This clonotype was recorded many times. The V and J genes are TRBV21-1 and TRBJ2-5; TRBD2 is the table's D call and was not checked against the DNA. TRBV21-1 counts as a pseudogene. CDR3 length: 18 residues. CDR3 nucleotide sequence: TGTGCCAGCAGCAAAGGTTCGACTAGCGGGAGAAGGGGAGAGACCCAGTACTTC. Protein: CASSKGSTSGRRGETQYF.

This clonotype was seen repeatedly, ten times or more. The chain has TRBV28 and TRBJ2-5, with 7 bases identical to TRBD1. The ends lost 5 bases at V and 2 bases at J; junction bases unmatched: 5. Per the germline V gene, CDR1 is MDHEN and CDR2 is SYDVKM. There are 14 residues in the CDR3. CDR3 protein: CASSPDRVQETQYF. Written as DNA, the CDR3 is TGTGCCAGCAGTCCCGACAGGGTGCAAGAGACCCAGTACTTC. Complete variable domain (other parts from reference TRBV28 and TRBJ2-5): DVKVTQSSRYLVKRTGEKVFLECVQDMDHENMFWYRQDPGLGLRLIYFSYDVKMKEKGDIPEGYSVSREKKERFSLILESASTNQTSMYLCASSPDRVQETQYFGPGTRLLVL.

In its sample, this clonotype was seen many times. The V and J genes are TRBV27 and TRBJ1-2; a weak D match, TRBD1 (6 bases). The CDR3 has 14 residues. The germline V gene has CDR1 MNHEY and CDR2 SMNVEV (reference sequence). V was clipped by 0 bases and J by 9 bases, with 14 bases between them. In DNA form, the CDR3 reads TGTGCCAGCAGTTTATCCCAAACAGGGACGAGCTACACCTTC. It specifies CASSLSQTGTSYTF.

The rearrangement links TRBV19 to TRBJ2-3; D remains ambiguous. Germline V CDR1 and CDR2: LNHDA, SQIVND (reference sequence). This CDR3 region has 11 residues. V dropped 8 bases and J dropped 3 bases, with 6 bases sitting between them. The CDR3 region is CASLGTDTQYF. In DNA, the CDR3 is TGTGCCAGTCTAGGGACAGATACGCAGTATTTT. Using reference TRBV19 and TRBJ2-3 for the parts outside the CDR3, the full variable domain is DGGITQSPKYLFRKEGQNVTLSCEQNLNHDAMYWYRQDPGQGLRLIYYSQIVNDFQKGDIAEGYSVSREKKESFPLTVTSAQKNPTAFYLCASLGTDTQYFGPGTRLTVL.

This clonotype has only a few counts. The chain couples TRBV30 to TRBJ2-3, with 8 bases fitting TRBD2. This CDR3 has 14 residues. J gave up 5 bases and V 4 bases, and 8 bases lay outside the gene matches. The germline gives CDR1 GTSNPN, CDR2 SVGIG (reference sequence). This CDR3 reads CAWTPGGRIDTQYF. The CDR3 bases are TGTGCCTGGACCCCGGGGGGGCGCATAGATACGCAGTATTTT.

This clonotype was recorded at least ten times. This chain links TRBV20-1 with TRBJ2-1, with 8 nucleotides matching TRBD2. Trimming took 6 bases from V and 4 from J; bases not matched to a gene: 8. Germline assignment: CDR1 DFQATT and CDR2 SNEGSKA (reference sequence). The CDR3 has 14 amino acids. This chain's CDR3 is CSARSGRRYNEQFF. The CDR3 nucleotides are TGCAGTGCCCGGAGCGGGAGACGGTACAATGAGCAGTTCTTC.

This clonotype has at least ten counts. This sequence joins TRBV10-3 and TRBJ2-3, with 8 nucleotides matching TRBD2. This CDR3 region has 15 residues. Germline assignment: CDR1 ENHRY and CDR2 SYGVKD. The ends lost 7 bases at V and 5 bases at J; junction bases unmatched: 11. CDR3 in DNA: TGTGCCATCACCCTACAAGAGCGGGGGTTAGATACGCAGTATTTT. Translating gives CAITLQERGLDTQYF.

The table lists this clonotype with many counts. This chain connects TRBV30 to TRBJ2-1; the match to TRBD2 covers 10 bases. J lost 4 bases, V lost 6 bases, and 3 bases had no gene match. Germline CDR1 GTSNPN, CDR2 SVGIG (reference sequence). CDR3 length: 13 residues. The CDR3 DNA reads as TGTGCCTGCGAGCGGGAGGGATACAATGAGCAGTTCTTC. Translation: CACEREGYNEQFF.